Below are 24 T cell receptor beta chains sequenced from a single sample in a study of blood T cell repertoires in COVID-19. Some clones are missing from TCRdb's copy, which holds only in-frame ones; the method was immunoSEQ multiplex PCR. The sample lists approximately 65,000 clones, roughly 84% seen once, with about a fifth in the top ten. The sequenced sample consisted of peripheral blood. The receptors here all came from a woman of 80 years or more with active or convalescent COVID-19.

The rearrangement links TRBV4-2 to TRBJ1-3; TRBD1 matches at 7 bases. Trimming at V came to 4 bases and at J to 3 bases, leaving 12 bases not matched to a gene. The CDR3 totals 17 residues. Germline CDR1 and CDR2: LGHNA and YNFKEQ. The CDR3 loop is CASSPQGDSPLGNTIYF. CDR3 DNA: TGTGCCAGCAGCCCTCAGGGGGACAGCCCACTTGGAAACACCATATATTTT.

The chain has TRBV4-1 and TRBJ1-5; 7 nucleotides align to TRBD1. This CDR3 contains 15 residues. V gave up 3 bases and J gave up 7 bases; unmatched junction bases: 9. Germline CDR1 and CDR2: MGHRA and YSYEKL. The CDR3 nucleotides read TGCGCCAGCAGCCAGCCTGACAGGGCGGGCCAGCCCCAGCATTTT. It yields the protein CASSQPDRAGQPQHF.

The CDR3 DNA reads TGTGCCAGCAGTTTGGGGGGGCGCGAAGCTTTCTTT. The encoded protein is CASSLGGREAFF. The chain combines TRBV12-3 or TRBV12-4 with TRBJ1-1, with TRBD1 as a possible D gene (6 bases). This CDR3 spans 12 amino acids. Trimming left V 3 bases short and J 8 bases short, with 10 bases between.

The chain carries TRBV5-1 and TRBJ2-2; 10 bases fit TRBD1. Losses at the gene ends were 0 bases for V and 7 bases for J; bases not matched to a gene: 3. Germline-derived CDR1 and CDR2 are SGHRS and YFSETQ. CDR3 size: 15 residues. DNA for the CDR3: TGCGCCAGCAGCTTGGAGGGACAGGGGATCGGGGAGCTGTTTTTT. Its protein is CASSLEGQGIGELFF.

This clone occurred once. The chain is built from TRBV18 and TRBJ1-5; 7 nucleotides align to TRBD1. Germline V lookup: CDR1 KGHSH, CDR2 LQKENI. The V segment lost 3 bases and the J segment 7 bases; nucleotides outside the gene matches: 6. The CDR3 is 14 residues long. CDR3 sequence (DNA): TGTGCCAGCTCACCTACCACAGGGGCCCAGCCCCAGCATTTT. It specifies CASSPTTGAQPQHF.

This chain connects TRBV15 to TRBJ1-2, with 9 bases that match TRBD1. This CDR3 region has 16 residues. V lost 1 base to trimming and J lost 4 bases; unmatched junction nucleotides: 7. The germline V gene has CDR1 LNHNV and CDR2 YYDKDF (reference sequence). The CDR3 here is CATSRGLQGAGYGYTF. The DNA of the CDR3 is TGTGCCACCAGCAGAGGCCTACAGGGGGCTGGCTATGGCTACACCTTC. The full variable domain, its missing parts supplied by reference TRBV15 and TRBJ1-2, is DAMVIQNPRYQVTQFGKPVTLSCSQTLNHNVMYWYQQKSSQAPKLLFHYYDKDFNNEADTPDNFQSRRPNTSFCFLDIRSPGLGDTAMYLCATSRGLQGAGYGYTFGSGTRLTVV.

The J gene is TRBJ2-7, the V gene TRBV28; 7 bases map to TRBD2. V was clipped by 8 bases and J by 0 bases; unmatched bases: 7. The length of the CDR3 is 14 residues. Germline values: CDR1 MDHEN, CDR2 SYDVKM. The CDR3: CASFSGSVSYEQYF. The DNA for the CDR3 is TGTGCCAGCTTTAGCGGGTCCGTCTCCTACGAGCAGTACTTC.

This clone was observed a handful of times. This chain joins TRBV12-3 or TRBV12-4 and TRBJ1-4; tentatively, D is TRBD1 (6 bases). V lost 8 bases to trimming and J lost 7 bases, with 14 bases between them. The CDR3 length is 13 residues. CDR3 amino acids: CASRQGLGEKLFF. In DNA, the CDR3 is TGTGCCAGCCGCCAGGGGCTGGGTGAAAAACTGTTTTTT.

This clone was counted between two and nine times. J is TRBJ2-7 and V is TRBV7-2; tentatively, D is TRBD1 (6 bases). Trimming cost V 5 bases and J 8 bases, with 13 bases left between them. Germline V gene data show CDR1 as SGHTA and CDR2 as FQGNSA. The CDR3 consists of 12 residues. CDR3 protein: CASSQGSSQQYF. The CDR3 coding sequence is TGTGCCAGCAGCCAGGGGTCCTCCCAGCAGTACTTC.

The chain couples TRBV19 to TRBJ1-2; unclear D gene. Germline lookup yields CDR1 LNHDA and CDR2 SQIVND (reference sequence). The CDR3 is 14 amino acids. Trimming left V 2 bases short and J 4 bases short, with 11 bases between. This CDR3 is CASSIPGIIYGYTF. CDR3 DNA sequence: TGTGCCAGTAGTATACCGGGGATTATCTATGGCTACACCTTC.

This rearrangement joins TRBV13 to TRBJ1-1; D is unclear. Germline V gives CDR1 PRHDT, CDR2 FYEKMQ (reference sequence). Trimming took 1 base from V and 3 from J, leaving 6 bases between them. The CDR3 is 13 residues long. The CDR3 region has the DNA TGTGCCAGCAGCTTAGCCCGCGACACTGAAGCTTTCTTT. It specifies CASSLARDTEAFF.

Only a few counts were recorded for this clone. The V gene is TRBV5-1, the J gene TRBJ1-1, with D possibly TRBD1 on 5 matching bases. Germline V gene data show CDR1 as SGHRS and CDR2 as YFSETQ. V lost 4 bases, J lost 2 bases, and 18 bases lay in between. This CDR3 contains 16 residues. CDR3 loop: CASSGAGFGRNTEAFF. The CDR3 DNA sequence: TGCGCCAGCAGCGGGGCAGGGTTCGGCCGAAACACTGAAGCTTTCTTT.

CDR3: CASSWTGFGGTEAFF. CDR3 DNA sequence: TGCGCCAGCAGCTGGACCGGGTTTGGAGGCACTGAAGCTTTCTTT. The chain links TRBV5-1 to TRBJ1-1; no clear D gene. The CDR3 length is 15 residues. CDR1 is SGHRS and CDR2 is YFSETQ in the germline V gene. Trimming stripped 3 bases from V and 4 bases from J, with 16 bases between.

Here the CDR3 reads CASSLVPRGGYEQYF. Written as DNA, the CDR3 is TGTGCCAGCAGCTTAGTACCGCGGGGGGGCTACGAGCAGTACTTC. The rearrangement links TRBV7-8 to TRBJ2-7, with 9 bases that match TRBD2. V dropped 1 base and J dropped 3; count of bases not matched to a gene: 4. The germline V gene encodes CDR1 SGHVS and CDR2 FQNEAQ. This CDR3 region has 15 residues.

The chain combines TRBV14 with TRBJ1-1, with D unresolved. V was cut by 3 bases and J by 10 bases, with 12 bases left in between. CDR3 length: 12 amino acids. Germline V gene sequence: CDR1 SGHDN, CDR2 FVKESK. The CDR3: CASSHPPSGAFF. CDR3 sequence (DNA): TGTGCCAGCAGCCACCCTCCCAGCGGAGCTTTCTTT.

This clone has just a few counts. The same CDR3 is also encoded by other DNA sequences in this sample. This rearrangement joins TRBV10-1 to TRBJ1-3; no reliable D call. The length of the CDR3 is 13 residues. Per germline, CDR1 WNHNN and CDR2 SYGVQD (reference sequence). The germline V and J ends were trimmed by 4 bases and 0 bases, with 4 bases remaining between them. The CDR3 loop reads CASSGGSGNTIYF. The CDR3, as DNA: TGCGCCAGCAGTGGAGGCTCTGGAAACACCATATATTTT.

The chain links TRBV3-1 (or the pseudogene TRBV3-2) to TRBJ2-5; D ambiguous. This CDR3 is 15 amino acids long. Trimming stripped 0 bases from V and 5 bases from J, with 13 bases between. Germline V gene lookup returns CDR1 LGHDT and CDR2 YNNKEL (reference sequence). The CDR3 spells CASSQEITVFETQYF. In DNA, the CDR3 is TGTGCCAGCAGCCAAGAGATCACGGTATTCGAGACCCAGTACTTC.

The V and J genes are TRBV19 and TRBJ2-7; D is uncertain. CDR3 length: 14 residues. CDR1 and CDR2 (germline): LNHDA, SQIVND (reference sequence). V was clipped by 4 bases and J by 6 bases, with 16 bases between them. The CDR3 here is CASSTRLESLEQYF. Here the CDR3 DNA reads TGTGCCAGTAGTACTCGCCTAGAAAGCCTCGAGCAGTACTTC. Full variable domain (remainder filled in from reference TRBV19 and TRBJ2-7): DGGITQSPKYLFRKEGQNVTLSCEQNLNHDAMYWYRQDPGQGLRLIYYSQIVNDFQKGDIAEGYSVSREKKESFPLTVTSAQKNPTAFYLCASSTRLESLEQYFGPGTRLTVT.

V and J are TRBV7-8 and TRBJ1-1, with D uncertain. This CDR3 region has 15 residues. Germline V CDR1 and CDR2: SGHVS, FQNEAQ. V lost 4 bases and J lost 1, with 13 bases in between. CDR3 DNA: TGTGCCAGCAGCTCACCGGAAACAGAGAACACTGAAGCTTTCTTT. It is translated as CASSSPETENTEAFF. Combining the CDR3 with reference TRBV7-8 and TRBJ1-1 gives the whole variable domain GAGVSQSPRYKVAKRGQDVALRCDPISGHVSLFWYQQALGQGPEFLTYFQNEAQLDKSGLPSDRFFAERPEGSVSTLKIQRTQQEDSAVYLCASSSPETENTEAFFGQGTRLTVV.

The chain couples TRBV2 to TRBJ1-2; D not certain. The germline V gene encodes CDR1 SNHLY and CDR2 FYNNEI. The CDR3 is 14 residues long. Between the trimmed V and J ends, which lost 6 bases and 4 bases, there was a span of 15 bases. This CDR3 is CASSGRVAGYGYTF. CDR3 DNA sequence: TGTGCCAGCAGCGGACGGGTAGCGGGCTATGGCTACACCTTC.

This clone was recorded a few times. CDR3 in amino acids: CANRVTNYGYTF. For the CDR3, the DNA is TGTGCCAACAGGGTTACAAACTATGGCTACACCTTC. The chain joins TRBV2 to TRBJ1-2; D possibly corresponds to TRBD1 (6 bases). V dropped 10 bases and J dropped 2 bases, with 11 bases sitting between them. CDR3 size: 12 residues. CDR1 and CDR2 (germline): SNHLY, FYNNEI.

CDR3 bases: TGTGCCGAAAGGGGCAGGGGGGATGGCTACACCTTC. Translation gives CAERGRGDGYTF. The chain combines TRBV6-5 with TRBJ1-2, with 7 bases fitting TRBD1. The CDR3 runs 12 residues. The junction had 9 bases not matched to a gene; V was cut back by 11 bases and J by 6 bases. Germline V gene data show CDR1 as MNHEY and CDR2 as SVGAGI.

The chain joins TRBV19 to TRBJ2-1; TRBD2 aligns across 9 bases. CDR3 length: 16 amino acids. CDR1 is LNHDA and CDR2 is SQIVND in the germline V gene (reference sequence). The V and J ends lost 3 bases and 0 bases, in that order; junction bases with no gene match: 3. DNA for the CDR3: TGTGCCAGTAGTATTCCTAGCGGGGCCTCCTACAATGAGCAGTTCTTC. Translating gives CASSIPSGASYNEQFF.

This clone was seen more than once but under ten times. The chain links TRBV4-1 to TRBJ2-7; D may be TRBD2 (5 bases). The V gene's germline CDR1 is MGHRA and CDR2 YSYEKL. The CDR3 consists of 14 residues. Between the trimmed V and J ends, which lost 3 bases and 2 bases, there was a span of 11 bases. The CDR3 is CASSHPGNAYEQYF. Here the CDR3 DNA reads TGCGCCAGCAGCCACCCGGGAAATGCCTACGAGCAGTACTTC.